Sequencing of this T cell receptor beta chain was carried out in a study of graft-versus-host responses after intestinal transplantation. The overall study: All recipients were given anti-thymocyte globulin induction, and tacrolimus and steroids were then administered for around three years. Study results and limitations: Researchers found peak circulating GvH clone levels linked to early post-transplant HvG declines. GvH clones occurred in recipient marrow; some first appeared in ileum or blood.

For this clone: Its specificity is unknown.

Sequencing used immunoSEQ multiplex PCR; TCRdb keeps in-frame clones, though not all of them. The profile shows approximately 130,000 clones, about 92% of them singletons. The V gene lost 6 bases and the J gene lost 2 bases, with 22 bases spanning the gap. The CDR3 covers 17 residues. CDR1 and CDR2 (germline): MGHRA, YSYEKL. The rearrangement links TRBV4-1 to TRBJ2-5; D perhaps matches TRBD1 (5 bases). This material consisted of unstimulated CD4+ T cells sorted from spleen or lymph node cells, taken before intestinal transplant. This receptor was taken from a human donor who received an intestinal transplant. As DNA, the CDR3 is TGCGCCAGCAGTCGTAGGGGTGCCAGCGCTGTGCAAGAGACCCAGTACTTC. It specifies CASSRRGASAVQETQYF.